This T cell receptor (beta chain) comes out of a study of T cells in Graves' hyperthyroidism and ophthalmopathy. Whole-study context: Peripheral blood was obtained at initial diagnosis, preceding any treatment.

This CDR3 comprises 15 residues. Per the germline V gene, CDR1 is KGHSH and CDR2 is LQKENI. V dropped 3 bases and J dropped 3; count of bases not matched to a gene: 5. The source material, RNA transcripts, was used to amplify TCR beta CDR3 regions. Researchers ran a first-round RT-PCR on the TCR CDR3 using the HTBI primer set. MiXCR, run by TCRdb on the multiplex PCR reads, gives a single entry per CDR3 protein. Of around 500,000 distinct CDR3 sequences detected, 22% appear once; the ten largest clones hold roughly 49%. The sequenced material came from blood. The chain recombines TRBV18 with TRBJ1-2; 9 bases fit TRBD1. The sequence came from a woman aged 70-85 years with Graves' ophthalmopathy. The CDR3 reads CASSPGTGPDYGYTF. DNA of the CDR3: TGTGCCAGCTCACCGGGGACAGGGCCGGACTATGGCTACACCTTC.